The rows below give T cell receptor beta chains drawn from one sample of a study of OX40 agonist ivuxolimab in advanced cancers. Profiling relied on immunoSEQ multiplex PCR, and the TCRdb table lists in-frame clones only, not all of them. The sample carries approximately 68,000 clones, about 90% recorded once. The sample in question was CD4+ or CD8+ T cells sorted from blood, obtained in a trial of the OX40 agonist ivuxolimab. The receptors were gathered from an adult with an advanced solid tumor such as melanoma, head and neck, liver or kidney cancer. The CDR3 runs from the conserved cysteine through the conserved F or W. D genes are given only for firm matches. Expanded clones get a size class; other rows say once, few or many, or leave the size out.

>-|TRBV19|TRBJ1-5|-
TGTGCCAGTAGTATTCTAGCCAATCAGCCCCAGCATTTT
CASSILANQPQHF
>-|TRBV15|TRBJ1-5|-
TGTGCCACCAGCAGAGATTTCTCGGCAGAGTCCTCGGGACAGCCCCAGCATTTT
CATSRDFSAESSGQPQHF
>-|TRBV6-5|TRBJ1-6|once
TGTGCCAGCAACCGGGGGAAGGGATCACCCCTCCACTTT
CASNRGKGSPLHF
>TRBD1|TRBV28|TRBJ1-2|-
TGTGCCAGCAGTTCCTGGTTGGGACAGACCTATGGCTACACCTTC
CASSSWLGQTYGYTF
>-|TRBV27|TRBJ2-3|-
TGTGCCAGCAGGTCCTTCGCCGGAAGGGGCACAGATACGCAGTATTTT
CASRSFAGRGTDTQYF
>-|TRBV2|TRBJ1-2|-
TGTGCCAGCAGACCACCGCAGGGCCAGGGCTGGCGAGGCTACACCTTC
CASRPPQGQGWRGYTF
>-|TRBV7-2|TRBJ1-1|-
TGTGCCAGCAGCAAAGTAGGGGTTGGGGGTGAAGCTTTCTTT
CASSKVGVGGEAFF
>TRBD2|TRBV6-5|TRBJ2-7|once
TGTGCCAGCAGCCGCCGGGGGGCCTACGAGCAGTACTTC
CASSRRGAYEQYF
>-|TRBV6-5|TRBJ1-4|-
TGTGCCAGCAGTTACTCGAGGCAGGGGCGGGAAAAACTGTTTTTT
CASSYSRQGREKLFF
>TRBD2|TRBV18|TRBJ2-1|-
TGTGCCAGCTCACTCAATAGCGGGAGCTCCTACAATGAGCAGTTCTTC
CASSLNSGSSYNEQFF
>TRBD1|TRBV5-1|TRBJ2-7|once
TGCGCCAGCAGCGAGAACCGGGACAGGGGTGAGCAGTACTTC
CASSENRDRGEQYF
>-|TRBV6-6|TRBJ1-6|-
TGTGCCAGCAGTTATAGCAATTCACCCCTCCACTTT
CASSYSNSPLHF
>TRBD1|TRBV7-2|TRBJ2-1|few
TGTGCCAGCAGCCCCCAGGACAGGCATGAGCAGTTCTTC
CASSPQDRHEQFF
>-|TRBV5-6|TRBJ2-7|-
TGTGCCAGCAGCTTGCTCGGTCAGGAGACCTACGAGCAGTACTTC
CASSLLGQETYEQYF
>TRBD1|TRBV5-5|TRBJ1-2|-
TGTGCCAGCCGGCGGACAGGGGTTCTGCACTATGGCTACACCTTC
CASRRTGVLHYGYTF
>TRBD2|TRBV7-2|TRBJ2-1|-
TGTGCTACTAGCGAAAGCTCCTACAATGAGCAGTTCTTC
CATSESSYNEQFF
>TRBD2|TRBV29-1|TRBJ2-1|few
TGCAGCGTTGAAGGTTCTAGCGGGAGTAGTCGATACAATGAGCAGTTCTTC
CSVEGSSGSSRYNEQFF
>TRBD2|TRBV30|TRBJ2-1|-
TGTGCCTGGGGGAGGGGTGGTCTCTACAATGAGCAGTTCTTC
CAWGRGGLYNEQFF
>TRBD1|TRBV28|TRBJ1-2|once
TGTGCCAGCAGTCGCGACAGGGGTAACTATGGCTACACCTTC
CASSRDRGNYGYTF
>-|TRBV7-2|TRBJ2-7|-
TGTGCCAGCAGCACAACCTCCCGGGACTACGAGCAGTACTTC
CASSTTSRDYEQYF
>TRBD2|TRBV5-6|TRBJ2-7|-
TGTGCCAGCAGCCCGGGAGGTAGCGGGATCTGGGACTACGAGCAGTACTTC
CASSPGGSGIWDYEQYF
>-|TRBV29-1|TRBJ2-7|few
TGCAGCGTTGAAGATCAGGGCATGGGCGAGCAGTACTTC
CSVEDQGMGEQYF
>-|TRBV10-3|TRBJ2-5|-
TGTGCCATCAGCCCGGGGATCCAAGAGACCCAGTACTTC
CAISPGIQETQYF
>TRBD2|TRBV11-2|TRBJ2-1|-
TGTGCCAGCAGCGCCGACCTAGCGGGGGGGGTCAATGAGCAGTTCTTC
CASSADLAGGVNEQFF
>-|TRBV10-1|TRBJ1-2|-
TGCGCCAGCAGTGAGACTTGGACCGTTAACTATGGCTACACCTTC
CASSETWTVNYGYTF
>-|TRBV29-1|TRBJ1-5|-
TGCAGCGTTGGTGATAGCAATCAGCCCCAGCATTTT
CSVGDSNQPQHF
>-|TRBV10-3|TRBJ2-7|few
TGTGCCATCAGTGAGTCGACGGGCCACGAGCAGTACTTC
CAISESTGHEQYF
>TRBD1|TRBV27|TRBJ2-7|once
TGTGCCAGCAGTCCCGCCGGGACAGGGTATAGCGAGCAGTACTTC
CASSPAGTGYSEQYF
>-|TRBV15|TRBJ1-1|-
TGTGCCACCAACAGCGATATGAACACTGAAGCTTTCTTT
CATNSDMNTEAFF
>TRBD1|TRBV5-1|TRBJ1-2|once
TGCGCCAGCAGCTCTCCGGGACAGGTCGGCAGGGGCTATGGCTACACCTTC
CASSSPGQVGRGYGYTF
>TRBD2|TRBV28|TRBJ2-1|-
TGTGCCAGCAGTTTATTTGGCGGGAGGCCCTACAATGAGCAGTTCTTC
CASSLFGGRPYNEQFF
>-|TRBV6-5|TRBJ2-3|-
TGTGCCAGCAGTTATTCGTCAGGTAACACAGATACGCAGTATTTT
CASSYSSGNTDTQYF
>TRBD1|TRBV6-6|TRBJ1-6|-
TGTGCCAGCAGAACAGGGGGGACACCCCTCCACTTT
CASRTGGTPLHF
>-|TRBV29-1|TRBJ2-3|-
TGCAGCGTTGAGAGAGGTGTGGATACGCAGTATTTT
CSVERGVDTQYF
>TRBD1|TRBV7-2|TRBJ2-1|-
TGTGCCAGCAGCTCGCGACAGGGATCCAATGAGCAGTTCTTC
CASSSRQGSNEQFF
>-|TRBV6-5|TRBJ1-3|-
TGTGCCAGCAGTTACTCGCCGGGCTCTGGAAACACCATATATTTT
CASSYSPGSGNTIYF
>TRBD1|TRBV6-1|TRBJ2-5|-
TGTGCCAGCAGCCCCCAACAGGGGGCTCCGGAGACCCAGTACTTC
CASSPQQGAPETQYF
>-|TRBV18|TRBJ2-2|-
TGTGCCAGCTCACCACCCGGACCGGGCGGAGGCACCGGGGAGCTGTTTTTT
CASSPPGPGGGTGELFF
>-|TRBV11-2|TRBJ1-1|once
TGTGCCAGCAGCTTAGGAAGGGGTTCTACTGAAGCTTTCTTT
CASSLGRGSTEAFF
>-|TRBV5-1|TRBJ2-3|-
TGCGCCAGCAGCTTGGACAGGGATCGCACAGATACGCAGTATTTT
CASSLDRDRTDTQYF
>-|TRBV29-1|TRBJ1-1|-
TGCAGCGCATCCTACGGGGTAACTGAAGCTTTCTTT
CSASYGVTEAFF